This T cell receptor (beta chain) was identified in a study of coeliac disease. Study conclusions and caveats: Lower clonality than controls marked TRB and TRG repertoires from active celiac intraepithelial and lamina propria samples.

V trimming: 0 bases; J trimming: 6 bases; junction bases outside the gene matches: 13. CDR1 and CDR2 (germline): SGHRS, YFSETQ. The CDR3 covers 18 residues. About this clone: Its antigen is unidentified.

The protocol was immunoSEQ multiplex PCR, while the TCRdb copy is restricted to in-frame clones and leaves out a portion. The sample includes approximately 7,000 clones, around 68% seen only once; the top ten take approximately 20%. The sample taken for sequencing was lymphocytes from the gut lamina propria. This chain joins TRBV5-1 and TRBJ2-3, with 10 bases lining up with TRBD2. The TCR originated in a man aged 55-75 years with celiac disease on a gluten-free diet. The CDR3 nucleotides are TGCGCCAGCAGCTTGGCCTTGCGAGCGGGGGGGCCTAGCGATACGCAGTATTTT. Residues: CASSLALRAGGPSDTQYF.